The 6 T cell receptor beta chains given below trace back to one sample, sequenced in a study of identical twins' blood T cells. TCRdb reanalysed the 5' RACE reads using MiXCR and keeps one entry per CDR3 protein. Altogether 300,000 to 400,000 distinct CDR3 sequences are present, over 25% being singletons, with the ten largest covering around 5.6%. Sequencing was carried out using PBMCs. These receptors were collected from a woman aged 18-55 years in good health.

Concerning this clonotype: This likely comes from a read error, as the CDR3 has no conserved phenylalanine or tryptophan at its end. This chain connects TRBV7-9 to TRBJ2-1; D is uncertain. The V gene's germline CDR1 is SEHNR and CDR2 FQNEAQ (reference sequence). This CDR3 is built from 10 residues. V was clipped by 2 bases and J by 10 bases, with 3 bases between them. CDR3 nucleotide sequence: TGTGCCAGCAGCTTAACGGAGCAGTTCTGC. This codes for CASSLTEQFC.

This clonotype was recorded at least ten times. The rearrangement joins TRBV29-1 to TRBJ1-5, with TRBD1 identical over 11 bases. The CDR3 spans 12 residues. V was clipped by 6 bases and J by 7 bases; unmatched bases: 2. Germline V lookup: CDR1 SQVTM, CDR2 ANQGSEA. DNA for the CDR3: TGCAGCGTAGGGACAGGGGGACAGCCCCAGCATTTT. This translates into CSVGTGGQPQHF.

About this clonotype itself: A much larger clone differs from this one at a single base, so this may be a read error. The chain carries TRBV20-1 and TRBJ1-1; TRBD1 is a possible D gene (5 bases). Trimming left V 5 bases short and J 11 bases short, with 15 bases between. The germline CDR1 and CDR2 sequences are DFQATT and SNEGSKA (reference sequence). This CDR3 has 11 residues. CDR3 bases: TGCAGTGCTGCAACCACCGGGACTGCTTTCTTT. Translating it yields CSAATTGTAFF.

This clonotype occurred a few times. The V and J genes are TRBV6-2 or TRBV6-3 and TRBJ2-6; D possibly corresponds to TRBD2 (7 bases). V dropped 5 bases and J dropped 9 bases, with 17 bases sitting between them. Germline assignment: CDR1 MNHEY and CDR2 SVGEGT. The CDR3 length is 15 residues. CDR3 in DNA: TGTGCCAGCAGTCCTACCAGCGGGACAATCAACGTCCTGACTTTC. Translated, it gives CASSPTSGTINVLTF.

This clonotype was seen only a few times. The J gene is TRBJ2-7, the V gene TRBV27; 9 bases fit TRBD1. The germline gives CDR1 MNHEY, CDR2 SMNVEV (reference sequence). The CDR3 covers 13 residues. J was trimmed by 3 bases and V by 5 bases; bases with no gene match: 2. CDR3: CASSHRGRYEQYF. CDR3 nucleotide sequence: TGTGCCAGCAGTCACAGGGGGCGCTACGAGCAGTACTTC.

At least ten counts were recorded for this clonotype. J is TRBJ1-1 and V is TRBV5-1; no clear D. Trimming removed 4 bases at V and 1 base at J, with 11 bases between. From germline, CDR1 is SGHRS and CDR2 YFSETQ. The CDR3 is 14 residues long. CDR3 DNA: TGCGCCAGCAGCCCCGAGGCCAGGAACACTGAAGCTTTCTTT. Translated: CASSPEARNTEAFF.